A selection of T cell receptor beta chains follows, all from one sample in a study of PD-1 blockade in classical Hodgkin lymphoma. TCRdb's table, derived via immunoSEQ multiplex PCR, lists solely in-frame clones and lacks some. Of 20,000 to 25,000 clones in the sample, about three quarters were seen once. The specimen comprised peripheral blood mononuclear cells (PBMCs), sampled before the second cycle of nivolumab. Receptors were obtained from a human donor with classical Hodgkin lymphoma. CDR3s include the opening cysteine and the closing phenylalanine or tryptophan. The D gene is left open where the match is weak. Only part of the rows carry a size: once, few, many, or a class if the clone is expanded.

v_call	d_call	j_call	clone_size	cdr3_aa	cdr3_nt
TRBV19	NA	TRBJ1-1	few	CASNAQNTEAFF	TGTGCCAGTAATGCACAAAACACTGAAGCTTTCTTT
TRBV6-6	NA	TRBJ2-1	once	CASSYSVATEQFF	TGTGCCAGCAGTTACTCCGTAGCTACCGAGCAGTTCTTC
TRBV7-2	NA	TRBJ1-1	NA	CASSLTLNTEAFF	TGTGCCAGCAGCTTAACCCTAAACACTGAAGCTTTCTTT
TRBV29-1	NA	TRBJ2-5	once	CSVEFVSLGRFQETQYF	TGCAGCGTTGAATTCGTGTCGCTGGGGAGATTCCAAGAGACCCAGTACTTC
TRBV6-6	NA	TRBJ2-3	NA	CATEVIATDTQYF	TGTGCCACCGAGGTGATAGCCACAGATACGCAGTATTTT
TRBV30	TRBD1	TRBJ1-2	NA	CAWKRDRADYGYTF	TGTGCCTGGAAGAGGGACAGGGCGGACTATGGCTACACCTTC
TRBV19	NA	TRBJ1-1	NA	CASSTDRNTEAFF	TGTGCCAGTAGTACGGACAGGAACACTGAAGCTTTCTTT
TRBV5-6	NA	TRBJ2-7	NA	CASSTPPGRADYEQYF	TGTGCCAGCAGCACCCCCCCCGGCAGGGCTGATTACGAGCAGTACTTC
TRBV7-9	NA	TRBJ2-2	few	CASSSGTGELFF	TGTGCCAGCAGCTCCGGGACCGGGGAGCTGTTTTTT
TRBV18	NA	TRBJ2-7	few	CASSHRQTYEQYF	TGTGCCAGCTCACACCGACAGACCTACGAGCAGTACTTC
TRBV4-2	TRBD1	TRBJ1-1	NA	CASSQGRSTGVSTEAFF	TGTGCCAGCAGCCAAGGAAGATCGACAGGGGTCAGCACTGAAGCTTTCTTT
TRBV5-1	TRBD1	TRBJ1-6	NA	CASSFSGGTSPLHF	TGCGCCAGCAGCTTTTCAGGGGGCACATCACCCCTCCACTTT
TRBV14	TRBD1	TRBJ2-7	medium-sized	CASSQGNLRTGFYEQYF	TGTGCCAGCAGCCAAGGCAATCTGAGGACAGGCTTCTACGAGCAGTACTTC
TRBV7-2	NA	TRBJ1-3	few	CASSLVGGDGNTIYF	TGTGCCAGCAGCTTAGTGGGGGGCGACGGAAACACCATATATTTT
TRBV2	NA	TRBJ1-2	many	CASTDNYGYTF	TGTGCCAGCACGGACAACTATGGCTACACCTTC
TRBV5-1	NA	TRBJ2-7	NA	CASSFVVGGSYEQYF	TGCGCCAGCAGCTTCGTTGTTGGGGGCTCCTACGAGCAGTACTTC
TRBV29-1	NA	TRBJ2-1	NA	CSVDRADEQFF	TGCAGCGTTGATCGGGCCGATGAGCAGTTCTTC
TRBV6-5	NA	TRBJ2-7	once	CASSENGRQCYF	TGTGCCAGCAGTGAAAACGGCAGGCAGTGCTACTTC
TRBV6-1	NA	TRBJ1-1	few	CASSDLAEAFF	TGTGCCAGCAGTGACCTAGCTGAAGCTTTCTTT